The 5 T cell receptor beta chains below all came from one sample that was sequenced in a study of T cell responses to AZD1222 COVID-19 vaccine. Libraries were prepared by immunoSEQ multiplex PCR; TCRdb keeps only in-frame clonotypes and omits some of them. The table includes about 70,000 clones, 85% detected once. The sample here was peripheral blood, taken on day 0 of AZD1222 vaccination. These receptor sequences come from an adult in good health.

Written as DNA, the CDR3 is TGTGCCAGCAGTTTAGGCCGCCTATACGAGCAGTACTTC. It is translated as CASSLGRLYEQYF. This chain uses TRBV12-3 or TRBV12-4 with TRBJ2-7, with no clear D. V shed 1 base and J shed 4 bases, with 8 bases lying between them. The CDR3 runs to 13 residues.

This clone has more than one count but fewer than ten. CDR3 loop: CASSQAWDGSYEQYF. In DNA, the CDR3 is TGTGCCAGCAGCCAAGCCTGGGACGGTTCCTACGAGCAGTACTTC. This chain joins TRBV3-1 (or the pseudogene TRBV3-2) and TRBJ2-7, with D possibly called TRBD1 or TRBD2 (5 bases each). The CDR3 has 15 residues. V lost 1 base to trimming and J lost 1 base, with 11 bases between them. CDR1 and CDR2 from the germline V gene are LGHDT and YNNKEL (reference sequence).

V gene TRBV9 combines with J gene TRBJ1-1; a weak D match, TRBD1 (5 bases). V gave up 1 base and J gave up 4 bases, with 11 bases separating them. Germline CDR1 SGDLS, CDR2 YYNGEE. This CDR3 spans 14 amino acids. The CDR3 reads CASSVQGRGTEAFF. The CDR3 nucleotides read TGTGCCAGCAGCGTACAGGGTCGGGGCACTGAAGCTTTCTTT. Drawing the rest from reference TRBV9 and TRBJ1-1, the complete variable domain is DSGVTQTPKHLITATGQRVTLRCSPRSGDLSVYWYQQSLDQGLQFLIQYYNGEERAKGNILERFSAQQFPDLHSELNLSSLELGDSALYFCASSVQGRGTEAFFGQGTRLTVV.

The chain uses TRBV13 and TRBJ2-3; no definite D call. Germline V gene data show CDR1 as PRHDT and CDR2 as FYEKMQ (reference sequence). The length of the CDR3 is 13 residues. The germline V and J ends were trimmed by 4 bases and 6 bases, with 11 bases remaining between them. The CDR3 loop is CASSSLLADTQYF. The CDR3, as DNA: TGTGCCAGCAGCTCCCTTTTAGCCGATACGCAGTATTTT.

The gene calls are TRBV11-2 and TRBJ1-2; D call uncertain. V lost 5 bases, J lost 7 bases, and 17 bases lay in between. Germline CDR1 reads SGHAT; CDR2 reads FQNNGV. CDR3 length equals 14 residues. CDR3 sequence: CASSPGSGVGGYTF. The CDR3 bases are TGTGCCAGCAGCCCCGGTTCCGGGGTTGGTGGCTACACCTTC.